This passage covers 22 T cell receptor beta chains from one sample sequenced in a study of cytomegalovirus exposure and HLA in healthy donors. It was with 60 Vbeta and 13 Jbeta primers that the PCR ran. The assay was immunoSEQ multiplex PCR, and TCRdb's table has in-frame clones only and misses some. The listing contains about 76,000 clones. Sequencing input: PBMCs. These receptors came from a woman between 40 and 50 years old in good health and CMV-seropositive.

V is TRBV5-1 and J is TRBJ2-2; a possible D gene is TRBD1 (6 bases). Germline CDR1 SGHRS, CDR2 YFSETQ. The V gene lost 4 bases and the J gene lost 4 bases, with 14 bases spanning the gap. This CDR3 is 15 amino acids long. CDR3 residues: CASSQQGGGTGELFF. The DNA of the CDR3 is TGCGCCAGCAGCCAACAGGGCGGTGGCACCGGGGAGCTGTTTTTT. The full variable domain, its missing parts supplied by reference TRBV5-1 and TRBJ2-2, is KAGVTQTPRYLIKTRGQQVTLSCSPISGHRSVSWYQQTPGQGLQFLFEYFSETQRNKGNFPGRFSGRQFSNSRSEMNVSTLELGDSALYLCASSQQGGGTGELFFGEGSRLTVL.

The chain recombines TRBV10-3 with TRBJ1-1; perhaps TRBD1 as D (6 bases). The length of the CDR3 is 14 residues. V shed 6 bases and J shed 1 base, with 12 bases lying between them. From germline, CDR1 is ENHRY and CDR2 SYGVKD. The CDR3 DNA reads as TGTGCCATCAGGGACAGTCGAGGGAACACTGAAGCTTTCTTT. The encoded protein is CAIRDSRGNTEAFF.

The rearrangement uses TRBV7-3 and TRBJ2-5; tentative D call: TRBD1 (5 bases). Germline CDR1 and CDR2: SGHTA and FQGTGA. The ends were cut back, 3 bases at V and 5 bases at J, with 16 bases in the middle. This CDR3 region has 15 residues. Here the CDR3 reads CASSLSGAQRETQYF. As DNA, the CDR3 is TGTGCCAGCAGCTTGAGTGGGGCTCAAAGGGAGACCCAGTACTTC.

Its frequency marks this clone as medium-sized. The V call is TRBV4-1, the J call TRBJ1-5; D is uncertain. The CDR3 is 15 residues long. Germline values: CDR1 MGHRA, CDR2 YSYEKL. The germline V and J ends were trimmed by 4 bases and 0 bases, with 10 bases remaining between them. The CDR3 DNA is TGCGCCAGCAGCCTGACTGCGACTAGCAATCAGCCCCAGCATTTT. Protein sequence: CASSLTATSNQPQHF.

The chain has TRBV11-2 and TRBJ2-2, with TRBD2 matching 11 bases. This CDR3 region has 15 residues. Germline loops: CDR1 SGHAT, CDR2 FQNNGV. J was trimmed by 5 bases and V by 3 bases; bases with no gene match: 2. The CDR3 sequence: CASSFSGRETGELFF. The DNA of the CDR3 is TGTGCCAGCAGCTTTAGCGGGAGGGAGACCGGGGAGCTGTTTTTT.

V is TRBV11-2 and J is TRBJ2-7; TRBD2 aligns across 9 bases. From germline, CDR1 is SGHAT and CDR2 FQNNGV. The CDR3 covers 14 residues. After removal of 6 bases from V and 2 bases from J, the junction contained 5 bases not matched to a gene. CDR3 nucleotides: TGTGCCAGCAGTTCCCTAGCGGGACCCTACGAGCAGTACTTC. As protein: CASSSLAGPYEQYF.

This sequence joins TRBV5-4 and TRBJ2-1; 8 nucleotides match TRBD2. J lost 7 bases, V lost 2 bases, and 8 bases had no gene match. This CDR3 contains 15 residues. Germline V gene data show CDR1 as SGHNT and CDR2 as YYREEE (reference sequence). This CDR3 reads CASSFPGGPENEQFF. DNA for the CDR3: TGTGCCAGCAGCTTCCCGGGAGGGCCCGAAAATGAGCAGTTCTTC.

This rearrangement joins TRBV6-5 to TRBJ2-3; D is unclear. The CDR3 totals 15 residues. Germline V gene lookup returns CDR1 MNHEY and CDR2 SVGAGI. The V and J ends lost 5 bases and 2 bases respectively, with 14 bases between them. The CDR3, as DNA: TGTGCCAGCAGTCCCCGTGGCAAAGACACAGATACGCAGTATTTT. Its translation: CASSPRGKDTDTQYF.

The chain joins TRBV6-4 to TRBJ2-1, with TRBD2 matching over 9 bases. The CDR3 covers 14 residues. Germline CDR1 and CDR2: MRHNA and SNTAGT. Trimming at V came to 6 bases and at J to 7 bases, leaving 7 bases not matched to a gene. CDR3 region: CASSPSGERNEQFF. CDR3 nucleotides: TGTGCCAGCAGCCCTAGCGGGGAAAGGAATGAGCAGTTCTTC.

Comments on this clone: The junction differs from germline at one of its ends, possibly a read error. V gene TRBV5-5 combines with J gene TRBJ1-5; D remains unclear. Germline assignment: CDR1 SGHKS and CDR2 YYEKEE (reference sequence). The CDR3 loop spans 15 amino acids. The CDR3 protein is CASSEGPVSNQLQHF. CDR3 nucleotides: TGTGCCAGCAGCGAGGGTCCGGTTAGCAATCAGCTCCAGCATTTT. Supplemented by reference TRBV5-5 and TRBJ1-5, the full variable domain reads DAGVTQSPTHLIKTRGQQVTLRCSPISGHKSVSWYQQVLGQGPQFIFQYYEKEERGRGNFPDRFSARQFPNYSSELNVNALLLGDSALYLCASSEGPVSNQLQHFGDGTRLSIL.

CDR3 in DNA: TGTGCCAGCAGCTTGCTCAGGGGGCATGGTCAGCCCCAGCATTTT. Its protein is CASSLLRGHGQPQHF. The chain recombines TRBV5-8 with TRBJ1-5, with 8 bases identical to TRBD1. The CDR3 has 15 amino acids. V was pared by 1 base and J by 6 bases, with 6 bases of the junction left unmatched. Germline values: CDR1 SGHTS, CDR2 YDEGEE. Based on the CDR3 plus reference TRBV5-8 and TRBJ1-5, the full variable domain is EAGVTQSPTHLIKTRGQQATLRCSPISGHTSVYWYQQALGLGLQFLLWYDEGEERNRGNFPPRFSGRQFPNYSSELNVNALELEDSALYLCASSLLRGHGQPQHFGDGTRLSIL.

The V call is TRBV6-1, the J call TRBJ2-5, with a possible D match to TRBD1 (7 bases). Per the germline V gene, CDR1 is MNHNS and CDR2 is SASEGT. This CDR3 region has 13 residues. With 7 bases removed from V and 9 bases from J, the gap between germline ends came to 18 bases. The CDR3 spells CASIRGATGAQYF. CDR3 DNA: TGTGCCAGCATCCGCGGGGCCACAGGGGCCCAGTACTTC.

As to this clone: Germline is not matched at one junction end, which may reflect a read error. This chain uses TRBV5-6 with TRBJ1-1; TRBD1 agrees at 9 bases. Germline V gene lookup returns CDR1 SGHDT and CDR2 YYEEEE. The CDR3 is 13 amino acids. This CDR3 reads CASSMTGGPDAFF. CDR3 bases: TGTGCCAGCAGCATGACAGGGGGACCTGATGCTTTCTTT.

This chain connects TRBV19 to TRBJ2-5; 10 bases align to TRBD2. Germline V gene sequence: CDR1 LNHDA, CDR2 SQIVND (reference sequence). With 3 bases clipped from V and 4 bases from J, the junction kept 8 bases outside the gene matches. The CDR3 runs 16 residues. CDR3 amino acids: CASSIALAGVGETQYF. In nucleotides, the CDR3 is TGTGCCAGTAGTATTGCCCTAGCGGGAGTAGGAGAGACCCAGTACTTC.

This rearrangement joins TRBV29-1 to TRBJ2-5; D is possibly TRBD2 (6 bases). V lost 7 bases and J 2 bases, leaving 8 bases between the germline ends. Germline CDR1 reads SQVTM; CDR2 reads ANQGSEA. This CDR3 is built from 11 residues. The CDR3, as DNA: TGCAGCGGACTAGAACAAGAGACCCAGTACTTC. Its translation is CSGLEQETQYF.

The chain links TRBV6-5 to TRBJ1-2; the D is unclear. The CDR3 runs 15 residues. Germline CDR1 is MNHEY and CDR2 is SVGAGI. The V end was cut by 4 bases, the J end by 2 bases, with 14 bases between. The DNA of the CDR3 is TGTGCCAGCAGTTCCCCCGGGTCTATAAACTATGGCTACACCTTC. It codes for CASSSPGSINYGYTF.

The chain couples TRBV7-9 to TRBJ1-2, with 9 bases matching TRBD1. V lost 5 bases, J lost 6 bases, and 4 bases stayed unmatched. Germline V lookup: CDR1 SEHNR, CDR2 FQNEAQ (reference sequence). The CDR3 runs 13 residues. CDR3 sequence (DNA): TGTGCCAGCAGCCTACAGGGGGCGGATGGCTACACCTTC. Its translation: CASSLQGADGYTF.

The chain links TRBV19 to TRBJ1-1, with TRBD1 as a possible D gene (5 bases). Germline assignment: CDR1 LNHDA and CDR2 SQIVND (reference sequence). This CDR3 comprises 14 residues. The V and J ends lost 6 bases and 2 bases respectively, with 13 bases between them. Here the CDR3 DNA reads TGTGCCAGTAGGGACACGTCGGTTAACACTGAAGCTTTCTTT. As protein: CASRDTSVNTEAFF.

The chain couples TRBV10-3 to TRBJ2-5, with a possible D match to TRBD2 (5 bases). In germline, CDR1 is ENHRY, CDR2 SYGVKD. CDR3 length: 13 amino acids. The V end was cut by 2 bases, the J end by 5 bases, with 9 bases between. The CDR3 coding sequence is TGTGCCATCAGTGAGAAGAGGGTGGAGACCCAGTACTTC. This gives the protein CAISEKRVETQYF.

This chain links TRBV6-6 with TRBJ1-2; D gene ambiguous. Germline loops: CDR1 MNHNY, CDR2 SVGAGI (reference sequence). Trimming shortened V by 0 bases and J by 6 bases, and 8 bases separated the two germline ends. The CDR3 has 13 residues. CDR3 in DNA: TGTGCCAGCAGTTACTCGAGGCGGGATGGCTACACCTTC. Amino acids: CASSYSRRDGYTF.

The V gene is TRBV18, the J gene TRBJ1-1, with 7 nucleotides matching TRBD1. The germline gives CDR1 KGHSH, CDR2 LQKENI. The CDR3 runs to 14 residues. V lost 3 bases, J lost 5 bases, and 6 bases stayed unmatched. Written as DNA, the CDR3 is TGTGCCAGCTCACCGGCGACAGGGAAAACTGAAGCTTTCTTT. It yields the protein CASSPATGKTEAFF.

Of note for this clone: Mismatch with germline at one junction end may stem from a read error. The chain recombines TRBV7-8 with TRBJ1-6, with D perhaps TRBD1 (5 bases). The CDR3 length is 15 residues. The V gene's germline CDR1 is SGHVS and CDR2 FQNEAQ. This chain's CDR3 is CVAGPRLAYNSPLHF. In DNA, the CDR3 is TGCGTAGCGGGACCCCGTTTAGCCTATAATTCACCCCTCCACTTT. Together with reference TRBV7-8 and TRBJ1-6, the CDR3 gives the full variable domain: GAGVSQSPRYKVAKRGQDVALRCDPISGHVSLFWYQQALGQGPEFLTYFQNEAQLDKSGLPSDRFFAERPEGSVSTLKIQRTQQEDSAVYLCVAGPRLAYNSPLHFGNGTRLTVT.